A selection of T cell receptor beta chains follows, all from one sample in a study of T cells in Graves' hyperthyroidism and ophthalmopathy. TCRdb re-called the multiplex PCR reads through MiXCR, storing one row per CDR3 protein. This sample has more than 300,000 distinct CDR3 sequences, with roughly 20% found just once. The sequenced sample was blood. The receptors here all came from a man younger than 30 with Graves' ophthalmopathy. Both conserved end residues are part of each CDR3. The order of the fields is CDR3 protein, CDR3 DNA, D gene, V gene, clone size, J gene. The D gene is left open where the match is weak. Not every row has a clone size; where given, it reads once, few, many or a size class.

CDR3 protein: CASSIRSLAFF; CDR3 DNA: TGTGCCAGCAGTATCAGGTCTTTGGCTTTCTTT; D gene: NA; V gene: TRBV28; clone size: many; J gene: TRBJ1-1
CDR3 protein: CASSLAKNTEAFF; CDR3 DNA: TGTGCCAGCAGTTTAGCGAAGAACACTGAAGCTTTCTTT; D gene: NA; V gene: TRBV12-3/TRBV12-4; clone size: many; J gene: TRBJ1-1
CDR3 protein: CASSQDLGISGANVLTF; CDR3 DNA: TGTGCCAGCAGCCAAGATCTAGGAATCTCTGGGGCCAACGTCCTGACTTTC; D gene: NA; V gene: TRBV3-1; clone size: few; J gene: TRBJ2-6
CDR3 protein: CASSDADPYEQYF; CDR3 DNA: TGTGCCAGCAGCGATGCAGACCCCTACGAGCAGTACTTC; D gene: NA; V gene: TRBV2; clone size: many; J gene: TRBJ2-7
CDR3 protein: CASGRSGASYNEQFF; CDR3 DNA: TGTGCCAGCGGACGTAGCGGGGCCTCCTACAATGAGCAGTTCTTC; D gene: TRBD2; V gene: TRBV6-2/TRBV6-3; clone size: many; J gene: TRBJ2-1
CDR3 protein: CASSFTQTNNSPLHF; CDR3 DNA: TGTGCCAGCAGTTTCACTCAAACGAACAATTCACCCCTCCACTTT; D gene: NA; V gene: TRBV27; clone size: NA; J gene: TRBJ1-6
CDR3 protein: CASRPGVAGNTIYF; CDR3 DNA: TGTGCCAGCAGGCCAGGGGTCGCGGGAAACACCATATATTTT; D gene: NA; V gene: TRBV28; clone size: few; J gene: TRBJ1-3
CDR3 protein: CASSLPLTGVADTQYF; CDR3 DNA: TGTGCCAGCAGTCTACCATTGACAGGGGTGGCAGATACGCAGTATTTT; D gene: TRBD1; V gene: TRBV28; clone size: many; J gene: TRBJ2-3
CDR3 protein: CASSPGQGNYEQYF; CDR3 DNA: TGTGCCAGCAGTCCGGGACAGGGTAACTACGAGCAGTACTTC; D gene: TRBD1; V gene: TRBV6-1; clone size: many; J gene: TRBJ2-7
CDR3 protein: CASTEGWGEDTQYF; CDR3 DNA: TGTGCCAGCACTGAGGGGTGGGGGGAAGATACGCAGTATTTT; D gene: NA; V gene: TRBV6-1; clone size: few; J gene: TRBJ2-3
CDR3 protein: CASSPGMGQPQHF; CDR3 DNA: TGTGCCAGCTCACCGGGGATGGGTCAGCCCCAGCATTTT; D gene: NA; V gene: TRBV18; clone size: many; J gene: TRBJ1-5
CDR3 protein: CASSPPRGANTEAFF; CDR3 DNA: TGTGCCAGCTCACCACCGAGGGGCGCGAACACTGAAGCTTTCTTT; D gene: NA; V gene: TRBV18; clone size: many; J gene: TRBJ1-1
CDR3 protein: CASSTYSDVYGYTF; CDR3 DNA: TGTGCCAGCAGCACGTATTCAGATGTATATGGCTACACCTTC; D gene: NA; V gene: TRBV7-2; clone size: many; J gene: TRBJ1-2
CDR3 protein: CASSSRTEVETQYF; CDR3 DNA: TGTGCCAGCAGCTCGCGTACGGAGGTAGAGACCCAGTACTTC; D gene: NA; V gene: TRBV3-1; clone size: many; J gene: TRBJ2-5
CDR3 protein: CAWSVPSGTYEQYF; CDR3 DNA: TGTGCCTGGAGTGTACCTAGCGGGACTTACGAGCAGTACTTC; D gene: TRBD2; V gene: TRBV30; clone size: NA; J gene: TRBJ2-7
CDR3 protein: CATPGGEGAGENEKLFF; CDR3 DNA: TGTGCCACCCCGGGGGGGGAGGGGGCGGGGGAAAATGAAAAACTGTTTTTT; D gene: TRBD1; V gene: TRBV24-1; clone size: once; J gene: TRBJ1-4
CDR3 protein: CASSPRTGGRDTEAFF; CDR3 DNA: TGTGCCAGCAGCCCCCGGACAGGGGGCCGAGACACTGAAGCTTTCTTT; D gene: TRBD1; V gene: TRBV7-9; clone size: many; J gene: TRBJ1-1
CDR3 protein: CASSFSDLNTEAFF; CDR3 DNA: TGTGCCAGCAGTTTTTCAGACTTGAACACTGAAGCTTTCTTT; D gene: NA; V gene: TRBV12-3/TRBV12-4; clone size: many; J gene: TRBJ1-1
CDR3 protein: CASKNSNSPLHF; CDR3 DNA: TGTGCCAGCAAGAACAGTAATTCACCCCTCCACTTT; D gene: NA; V gene: TRBV2; clone size: many; J gene: TRBJ1-6
CDR3 protein: CASSQPQSYEQYF; CDR3 DNA: TGCGCCAGCAGCCAGCCACAGTCCTACGAGCAGTACTTC; D gene: NA; V gene: TRBV4-1; clone size: NA; J gene: TRBJ2-7
CDR3 protein: CASSEGQGADGYTF; CDR3 DNA: TGTGCCAGCAGCGAGGGACAGGGGGCTGATGGCTACACCTTC; D gene: TRBD1; V gene: TRBV9; clone size: NA; J gene: TRBJ1-2
CDR3 protein: CATSDPELKQGARETQYF; CDR3 DNA: TGTGCCACCAGTGACCCAGAACTAAAACAGGGTGCTAGGGAGACCCAGTACTTC; D gene: NA; V gene: TRBV24-1; clone size: NA; J gene: TRBJ2-5
CDR3 protein: CASSPVGTGDSPLHF; CDR3 DNA: TGTGCCAGCTCACCCGTCGGGACAGGGGACTCACCCCTCCACTTT; D gene: TRBD1; V gene: TRBV18; clone size: many; J gene: TRBJ1-6
CDR3 protein: CASSLVGFSTDTQYF; CDR3 DNA: TGCGCCAGCAGCTTGGTGGGGTTTAGCACAGATACGCAGTATTTT; D gene: NA; V gene: TRBV5-1; clone size: many; J gene: TRBJ2-3
CDR3 protein: CASSPPYPWDTQYF; CDR3 DNA: TGTGCCAGCTCACCACCTTACCCATGGGATACGCAGTATTTT; D gene: NA; V gene: TRBV18; clone size: many; J gene: TRBJ2-3
CDR3 protein: CASKEGAGGGEQYF; CDR3 DNA: TGTGCCAGCAAGGAAGGGGCCGGCGGAGGCGAGCAGTACTTC; D gene: NA; V gene: TRBV6-1; clone size: few; J gene: TRBJ2-7
CDR3 protein: CASSWRSEQYF; CDR3 DNA: TGCGCCAGCAGCTGGCGGAGCGAGCAGTACTTC; D gene: NA; V gene: TRBV5-1; clone size: many; J gene: TRBJ2-7
CDR3 protein: CASSRLGQGNSPLHF; CDR3 DNA: TGTGCCAGCAGCCGGCTGGGACAGGGGAATTCACCCCTCCACTTT; D gene: TRBD1; V gene: TRBV5-4; clone size: NA; J gene: TRBJ1-6
CDR3 protein: CASNGGDSGNTIYF; CDR3 DNA: TGTGCCAGCAATGGCGGCGACTCTGGAAACACCATATATTTT; D gene: NA; V gene: TRBV9; clone size: NA; J gene: TRBJ1-3
CDR3 protein: CASSHLTSGRPAGTQYF; CDR3 DNA: TGCGCCAGCAGCCACCTGACTAGCGGGAGGCCGGCAGGTACGCAGTATTTT; D gene: TRBD2; V gene: TRBV4-3; clone size: NA; J gene: TRBJ2-3
CDR3 protein: CASSLAGQSNQPQHF; CDR3 DNA: TGTGCCAGCAGTTTAGCTGGACAGAGCAATCAGCCCCAGCATTTT; D gene: NA; V gene: TRBV12-3/TRBV12-4; clone size: NA; J gene: TRBJ1-5
CDR3 protein: CASSTDREYEQYF; CDR3 DNA: TGTGCCAGCAGCACGGACAGGGAATACGAGCAGTACTTC; D gene: TRBD1; V gene: TRBV12-3/TRBV12-4; clone size: NA; J gene: TRBJ2-7